Listed below are T cell receptor beta chains from one sample, sequenced in a study of early T cells in non-severe SARS-CoV-2 infection. Each CDR3 protein gets one entry after TCRdb re-called the 5' RACE reads with MiXCR. The profile shows approximately 65,000 distinct CDR3 sequences, approximately 11% of them singletons. Sequencing input: whole blood. These receptors came from an adult who was a healthcare worker with PCR-confirmed SARS-CoV-2 infection or an uninfected control (not recorded which). Each CDR3 is given with its conserved first and last residue. A D gene is named only where the DNA matches it firmly. Rows give clone size only sometimes, using once, few, many, or a class for an expanded clone.

TRBD2 TRBJ2-5 17 - TRBV5-1 TGCGCCAGCAGCCCCGGACTAGCCAGTACGCTCCGAGAGACCCAGTACTTC CASSPGLASTLRETQYF
- TRBJ2-1 13 few TRBV6-6 TGTGCCAGCAGTTACCAAAGGCCCAATGAGCAGTTCTTC CASSYQRPNEQFF
- TRBJ2-7 14 few TRBV28 TGTGCCAGCAGTTTAGTAGGACTTTTCTACGAGCAGTACTTC CASSLVGLFYEQYF
- TRBJ2-7 13 few TRBV6-1 TGTGCCAGCAGTGAGTGGGAATATTACGAGCAGTACTTC CASSEWEYYEQYF
- TRBJ1-4 11 few TRBV30 TGTGCCTGGAGTGCCGGGACCCAACTGTTTTTT CAWSAGTQLFF
- TRBJ2-5 11 many TRBV18 TGTGCCAGCTCACCGGGTGAGACCCAGTACTTC CASSPGETQYF
TRBD1 TRBJ2-1 17 - TRBV12-3/TRBV12-4 TGTGCCAGCAGCCGGAGGACAGGCATATCCTCCTACAATGAGCAGTTCTTC CASSRRTGISSYNEQFF
- TRBJ2-7 9 many TRBV9 TGTGCCACCCTTTACGAGCAGTACTTC CATLYEQYF
- TRBJ1-2 13 - TRBV10-3 TGTGCCATCAGCCGGGGCAGGGGTAATGGCTACACCTTC CAISRGRGNGYTF
- TRBJ1-1 9 - TRBV20-1 TGCAGGCCAGGGGTTGAAGCTTTCTTT CRPGVEAFF
- TRBJ1-4 15 many TRBV5-1 TGCGCCAGCAGACCAGACGGAAAGGGTAATGAAAAACTGTTTTTT CASRPDGKGNEKLFF
TRBD2 TRBJ2-1 15 few TRBV24-1 TGTGCCACCTCACGTCGGGGACTAGTGCCCAATGAGCAGTTCTTC CATSRRGLVPNEQFF
- TRBJ2-1 16 few TRBV6-2/TRBV6-3 TGTGCCAGCAGTTACCCCGCGGTAGCGCGGAACAATGAGCAGTTCTTC CASSYPAVARNNEQFF
- TRBJ2-2 13 many TRBV7-8 TGTGCCAGCAGCTCGTCTAGCGCCGGGGAGCTGTTTTTT CASSSSSAGELFF
- TRBJ2-1 16 - TRBV3-1 TGTGCCAGCAGCCAGCTACCGGCAGGTAGTGGGAATGAGCAGTTCTTC CASSQLPAGSGNEQFF
TRBD1 TRBJ2-7 15 many TRBV9 TGTGCCAGCAGCGTAGGAGACAGGGTCTCCTGGGAGCAGTACTTC CASSVGDRVSWEQYF
- TRBJ2-3 11 - TRBV9 TGTGCCAGCAGCCTATCGAATACGCAGTATTTT CASSLSNTQYF
- TRBJ1-2 12 many TRBV7-9 TGTGCCAGCACGCGTCAGGATGACGGCTACACCTTC CASTRQDDGYTF
TRBD1 TRBJ2-1 16 - TRBV27 TGTGCCAGCAGTTTAAAAGGGGGACAGTACAAGAATGAGCAGTTCTTC CASSLKGGQYKNEQFF
- TRBJ2-3 14 few TRBV9 TGTGCCAGCAGCGTAGAAGCGCCACAAGATACGCAGTATTTT CASSVEAPQDTQYF
- TRBJ1-2 12 many TRBV20-1 TGCAGTGCTAGGGGACACTCAGGAGGCTACACCTTC CSARGHSGGYTF
- TRBJ1-6 12 many TRBV28 TGTGCCAGCGGGCAGTCATACTCACCCCTCCACTTT CASGQSYSPLHF
- TRBJ1-1 12 - TRBV10-3 TGTGCCATCAGTGGGACAGCTAAAGAAGCTTTCTTT CAISGTAKEAFF
- TRBJ2-7 14 few TRBV4-1 TGCGCCAGCAGCCAGGGGGCCTTCTCCTACGAGCAGTACTTC CASSQGAFSYEQYF
- TRBJ2-1 15 - TRBV7-2 TGTGCCAGCAGCTTAGAATTTCGGGCGAACAATGAGCAGTTCTTC CASSLEFRANNEQFF
- TRBJ1-2 17 few TRBV11-2 TGTGCCAGCAGCTTAGCCCATCGGTCGCGCGCACTCTATGGCTACACCTTC CASSLAHRSRALYGYTF
- TRBJ1-5 14 - TRBV28 TGTGCCAGCAGTTCAGGCCAGGGTGATCAGCCCCAGCATTTT CASSSGQGDQPQHF
- TRBJ2-5 16 - TRBV28 TGTGCCAGCAGTTTGTCGTATGGTCCGGAGCCGTGGACCCAGTACTTC CASSLSYGPEPWTQYF
TRBD2 TRBJ2-3 17 - TRBV9 TGTGCCAGCAGCGTAGAGGGAAGCGGGATCTTCACAGATACGCAGTATTTT CASSVEGSGIFTDTQYF
- TRBJ2-1 12 - TRBV7-6 TGTGCCAGCAGCCCGACCCAGGGAGAGCAGTTCTTC CASSPTQGEQFF